The following is a T cell receptor (beta chain) sequence with its context. Its target is not known. With 0 bases removed from V and 3 bases from J, the gap between germline ends came to 5 bases. The CDR3 sequence is 13 residues long. Per the germline V gene, CDR1 is GTSNPN and CDR2 is SVGIG (reference sequence). The data belong to a study of cytomegalovirus exposure and HLA in healthy donors. Study-wide results and caveats: In a later analysis, at a false discovery rate of 0.05, fewer than 20,000 TCR beta sequences were associated with HLA alleles.

PCR primers comprised 60 Vbeta and 13 Jbeta primers. TCRdb's table, derived via immunoSEQ multiplex PCR, lists solely in-frame clones and lacks some. Among around 80,000 clones listed, under 65% were seen once. The J gene is TRBJ1-4, the V gene TRBV30; D gene ambiguous. This TCR came from a male donor in good health and CMV-seropositive. The sequenced material came from PBMCs. In nucleotides, the CDR3 is TGTGCCTGGAGTGTTCGTGCTAATGAAAAACTGTTTTTT. The encoded protein is CAWSVRANEKLFF.